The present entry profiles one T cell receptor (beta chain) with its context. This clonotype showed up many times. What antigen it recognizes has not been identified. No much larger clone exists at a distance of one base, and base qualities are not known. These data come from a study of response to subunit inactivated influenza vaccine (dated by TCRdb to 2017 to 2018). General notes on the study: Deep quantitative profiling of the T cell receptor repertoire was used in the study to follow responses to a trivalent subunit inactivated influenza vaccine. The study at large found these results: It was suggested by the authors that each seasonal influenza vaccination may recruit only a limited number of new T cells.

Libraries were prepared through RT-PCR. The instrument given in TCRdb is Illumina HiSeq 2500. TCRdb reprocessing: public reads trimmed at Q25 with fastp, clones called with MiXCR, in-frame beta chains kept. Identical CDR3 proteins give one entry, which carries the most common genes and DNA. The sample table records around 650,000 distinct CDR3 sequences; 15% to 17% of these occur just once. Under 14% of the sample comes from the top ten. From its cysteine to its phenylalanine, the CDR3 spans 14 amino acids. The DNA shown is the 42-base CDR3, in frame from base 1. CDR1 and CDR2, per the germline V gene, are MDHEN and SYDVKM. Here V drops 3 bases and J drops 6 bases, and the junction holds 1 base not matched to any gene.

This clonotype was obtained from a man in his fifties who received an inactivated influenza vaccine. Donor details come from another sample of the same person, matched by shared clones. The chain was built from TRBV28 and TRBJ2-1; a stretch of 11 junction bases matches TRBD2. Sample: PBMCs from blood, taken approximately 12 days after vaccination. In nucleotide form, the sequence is TGTGCCAGCAGTTTTAGCGGGAGGGCCAATGAGCAGTTCTTC. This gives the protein CASSFSGRANEQFF.